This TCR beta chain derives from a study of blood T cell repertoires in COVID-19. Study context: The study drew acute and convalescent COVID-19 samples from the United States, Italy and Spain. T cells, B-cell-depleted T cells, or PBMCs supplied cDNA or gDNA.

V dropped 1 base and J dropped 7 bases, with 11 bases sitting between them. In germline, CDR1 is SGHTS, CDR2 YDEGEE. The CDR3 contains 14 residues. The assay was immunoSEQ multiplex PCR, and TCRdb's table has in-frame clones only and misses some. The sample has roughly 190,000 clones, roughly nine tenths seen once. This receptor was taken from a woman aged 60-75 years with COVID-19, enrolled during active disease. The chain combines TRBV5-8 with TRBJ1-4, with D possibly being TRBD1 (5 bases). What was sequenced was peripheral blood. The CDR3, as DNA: TGTGCCAGCAGCTTGTCACAGGCTGGTGAAAAACTGTTTTTT. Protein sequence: CASSLSQAGEKLFF.